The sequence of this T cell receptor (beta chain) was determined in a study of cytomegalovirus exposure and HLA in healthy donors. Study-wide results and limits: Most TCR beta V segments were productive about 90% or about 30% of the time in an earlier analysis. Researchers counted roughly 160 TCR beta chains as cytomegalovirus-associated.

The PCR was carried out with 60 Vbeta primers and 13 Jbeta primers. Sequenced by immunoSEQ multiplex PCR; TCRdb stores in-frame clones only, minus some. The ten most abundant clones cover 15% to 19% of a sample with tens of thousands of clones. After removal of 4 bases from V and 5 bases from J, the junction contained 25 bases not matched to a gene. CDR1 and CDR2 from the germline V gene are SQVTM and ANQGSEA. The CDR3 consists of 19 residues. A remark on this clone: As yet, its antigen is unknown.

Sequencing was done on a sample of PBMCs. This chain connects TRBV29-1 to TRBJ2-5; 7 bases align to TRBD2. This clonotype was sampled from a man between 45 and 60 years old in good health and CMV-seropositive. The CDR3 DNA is TGCAGCGTTGTGCCACCGGCGTTCGGGTTGGTGGGAGCGGGGGAGACCCAGTACTTC. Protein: CSVVPPAFGLVGAGETQYF.